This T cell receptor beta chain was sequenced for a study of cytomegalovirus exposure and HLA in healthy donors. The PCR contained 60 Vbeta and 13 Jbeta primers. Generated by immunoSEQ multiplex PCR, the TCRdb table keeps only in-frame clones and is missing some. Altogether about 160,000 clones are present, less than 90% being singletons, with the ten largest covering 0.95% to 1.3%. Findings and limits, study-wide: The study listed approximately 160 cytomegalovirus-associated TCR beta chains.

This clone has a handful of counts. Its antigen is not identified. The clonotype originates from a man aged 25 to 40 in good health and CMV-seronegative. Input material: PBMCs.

This CDR3 is CASIVQGSGNTIYF. For the CDR3, the DNA is TGTGCCAGCATCGTACAGGGATCTGGAAACACCATATATTTT. The genes are TRBV11-1 and TRBJ1-3; D possibly corresponds to TRBD1 (6 bases). The CDR3 contains 14 residues. The V and J ends lost 7 bases and 1 base respectively, with 11 bases between them. The germline V gene has CDR1 SGHAT and CDR2 FQDESV (reference sequence).